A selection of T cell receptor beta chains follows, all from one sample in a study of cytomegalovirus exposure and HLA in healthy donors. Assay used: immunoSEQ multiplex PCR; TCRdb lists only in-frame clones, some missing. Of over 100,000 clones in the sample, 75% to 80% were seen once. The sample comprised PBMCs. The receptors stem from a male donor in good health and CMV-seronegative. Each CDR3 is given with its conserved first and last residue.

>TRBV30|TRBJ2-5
CAWSEGVETQYF
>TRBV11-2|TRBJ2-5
CASSLSRETQYF
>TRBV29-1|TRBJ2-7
CSATGAGYEQYF
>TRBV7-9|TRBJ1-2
CASSQGTYGYTF
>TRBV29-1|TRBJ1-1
CSVPGTGGNTEAFF
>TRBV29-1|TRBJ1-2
CSVEDLLGTGTYGYTF
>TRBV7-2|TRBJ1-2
CASSLDARQVGYTF
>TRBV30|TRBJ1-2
CAWDPGQVPYTF
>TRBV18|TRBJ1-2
CASSPGQGDYGYTF
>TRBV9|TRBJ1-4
CASSVGRGATNEKLFF
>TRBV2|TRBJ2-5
CASTPRQGSLGETQYF
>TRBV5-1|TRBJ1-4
CASSLQGLQGEKLFF
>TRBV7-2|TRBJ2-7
CASSQGSSSYEQYF
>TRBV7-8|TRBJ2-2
CASSFQATSGGALNTGELFF
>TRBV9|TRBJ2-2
CASSVTGRSGTGELFF
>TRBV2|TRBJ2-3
CASGGTSTDTQYF
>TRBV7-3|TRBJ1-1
CASSSGGVAEAFF
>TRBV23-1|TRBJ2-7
CASTPLAGDVQYEQYF
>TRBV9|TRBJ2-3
CASSVGVVAADTQYF
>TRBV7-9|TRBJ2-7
CASRPGTDYEQYF
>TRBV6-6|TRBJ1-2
CASSSRRGEGYGYTF
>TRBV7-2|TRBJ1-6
CASSRGSGALHF
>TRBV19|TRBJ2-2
CASSIGTGGIGELFF
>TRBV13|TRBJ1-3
CASSLTTKPGNTIYF
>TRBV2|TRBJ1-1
CAGQKEEDTEAFF
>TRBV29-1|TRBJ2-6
CSVQGPGANVLTF
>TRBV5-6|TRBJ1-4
CASSLRVSNEKLFF